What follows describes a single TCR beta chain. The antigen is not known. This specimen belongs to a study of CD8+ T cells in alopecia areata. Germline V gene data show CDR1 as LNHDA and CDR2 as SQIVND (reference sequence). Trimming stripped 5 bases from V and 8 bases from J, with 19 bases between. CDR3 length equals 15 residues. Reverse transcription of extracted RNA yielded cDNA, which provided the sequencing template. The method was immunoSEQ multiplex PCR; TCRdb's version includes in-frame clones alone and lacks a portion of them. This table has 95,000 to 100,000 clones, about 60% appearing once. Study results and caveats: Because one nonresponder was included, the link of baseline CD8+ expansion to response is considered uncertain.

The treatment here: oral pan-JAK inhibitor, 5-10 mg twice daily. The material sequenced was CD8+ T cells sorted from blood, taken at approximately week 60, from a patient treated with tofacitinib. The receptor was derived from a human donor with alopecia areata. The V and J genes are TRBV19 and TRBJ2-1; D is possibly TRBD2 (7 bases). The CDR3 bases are TGTGCCAGTAGTTCCCGGTTGGGGGGGCGCCATGAGCAGTTCTTC. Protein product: CASSSRLGGRHEQFF.